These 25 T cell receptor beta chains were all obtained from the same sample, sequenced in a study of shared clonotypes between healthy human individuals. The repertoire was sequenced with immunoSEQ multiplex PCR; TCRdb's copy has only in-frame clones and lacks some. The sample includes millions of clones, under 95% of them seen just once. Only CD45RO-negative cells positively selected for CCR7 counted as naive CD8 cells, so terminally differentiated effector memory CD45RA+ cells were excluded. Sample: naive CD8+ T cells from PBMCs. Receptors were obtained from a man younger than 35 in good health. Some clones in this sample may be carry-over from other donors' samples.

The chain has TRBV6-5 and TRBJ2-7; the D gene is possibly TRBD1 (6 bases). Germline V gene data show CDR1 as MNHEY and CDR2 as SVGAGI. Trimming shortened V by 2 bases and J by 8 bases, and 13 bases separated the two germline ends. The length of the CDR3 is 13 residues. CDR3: CASSYVFGGKQYF. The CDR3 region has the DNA TGTGCCAGCAGTTACGTATTTGGGGGCAAGCAGTACTTC.

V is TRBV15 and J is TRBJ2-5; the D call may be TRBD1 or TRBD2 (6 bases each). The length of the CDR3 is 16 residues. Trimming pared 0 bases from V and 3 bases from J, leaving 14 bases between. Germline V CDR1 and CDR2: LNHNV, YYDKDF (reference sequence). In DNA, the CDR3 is TGTGCCACCAGCAGAGATGTGGGGGGCCTAAAAGAGACCCAGTACTTC. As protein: CATSRDVGGLKETQYF.

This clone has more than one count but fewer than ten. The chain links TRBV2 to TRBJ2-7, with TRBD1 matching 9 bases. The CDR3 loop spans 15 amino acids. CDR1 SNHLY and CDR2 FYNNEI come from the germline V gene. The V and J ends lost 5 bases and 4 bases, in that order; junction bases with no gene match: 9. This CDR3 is CASSMGPGQGYEQYF. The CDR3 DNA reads TGTGCCAGCAGTATGGGGCCTGGACAGGGGTACGAGCAGTACTTC.

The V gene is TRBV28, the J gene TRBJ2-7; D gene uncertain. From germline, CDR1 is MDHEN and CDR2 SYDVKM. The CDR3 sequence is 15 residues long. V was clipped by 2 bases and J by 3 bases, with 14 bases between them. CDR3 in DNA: TGTGCCAGCAGTTTAGGGCGGAGTGGGATCTACGAGCAGTACTTC. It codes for CASSLGRSGIYEQYF.

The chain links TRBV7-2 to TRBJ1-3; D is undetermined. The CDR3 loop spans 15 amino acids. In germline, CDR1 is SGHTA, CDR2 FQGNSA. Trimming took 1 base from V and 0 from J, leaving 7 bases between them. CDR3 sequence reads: CASSLDWSSGNTIYF. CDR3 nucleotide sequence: TGTGCCAGCAGCTTAGATTGGAGCTCTGGAAACACCATATATTTT.

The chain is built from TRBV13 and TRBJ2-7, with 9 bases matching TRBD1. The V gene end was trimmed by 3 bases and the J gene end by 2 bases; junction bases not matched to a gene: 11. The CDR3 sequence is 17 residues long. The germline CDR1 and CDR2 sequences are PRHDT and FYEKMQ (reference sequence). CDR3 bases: TGTGCCAGCAGCTTCCAAACAGGGGGCGTTAACCCCTACGAGCAGTACTTC. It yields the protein CASSFQTGGVNPYEQYF.

The CDR3 sequence is CASSTDNTEAFF. As DNA, the CDR3 is TGTGCCAGTAGTACGGACAACACTGAAGCTTTCTTT. The gene calls are TRBV19 and TRBJ1-1; D call uncertain. Germline values: CDR1 LNHDA, CDR2 SQIVND (reference sequence). The CDR3 runs 12 residues. Deletions cut 4 bases from V and 2 bases from J, with 5 bases between.

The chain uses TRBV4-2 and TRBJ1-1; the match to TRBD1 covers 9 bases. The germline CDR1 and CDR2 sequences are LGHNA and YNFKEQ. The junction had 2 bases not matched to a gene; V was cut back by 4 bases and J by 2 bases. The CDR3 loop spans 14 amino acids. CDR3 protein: CASSLGQGNTEAFF. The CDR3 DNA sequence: TGTGCCAGCAGCCTGGGACAGGGAAACACTGAAGCTTTCTTT.

The CDR3 spells CASNDSGGTDTQYF. The CDR3 nucleotides are TGTGCCAGCAACGATTCGGGGGGGACGGATACGCAGTATTTT. V usage is TRBV28 and J usage is TRBJ2-3, with 8 bases matching TRBD2. Looked up from germline, CDR1 is MDHEN and CDR2 is SYDVKM. Trimming took 7 bases from V and 6 from J; bases not matched to a gene: 9. The CDR3 loop spans 14 amino acids.

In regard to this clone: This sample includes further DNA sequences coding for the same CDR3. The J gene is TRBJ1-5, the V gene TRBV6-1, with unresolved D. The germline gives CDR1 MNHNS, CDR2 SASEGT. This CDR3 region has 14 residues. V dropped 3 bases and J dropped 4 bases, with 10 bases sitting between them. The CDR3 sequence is CASSDRVGNQPQHF. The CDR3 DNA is TGTGCCAGCAGTGATAGGGTTGGGAATCAGCCCCAGCATTTT.

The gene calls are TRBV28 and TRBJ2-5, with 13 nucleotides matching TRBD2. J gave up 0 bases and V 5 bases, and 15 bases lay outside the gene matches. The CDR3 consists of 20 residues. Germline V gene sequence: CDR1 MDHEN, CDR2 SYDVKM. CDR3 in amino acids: CASSRSGLAGEVGYQETQYF. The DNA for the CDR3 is TGTGCCAGCAGTCGGTCAGGACTAGCGGGAGAAGTAGGGTACCAAGAGACCCAGTACTTC.

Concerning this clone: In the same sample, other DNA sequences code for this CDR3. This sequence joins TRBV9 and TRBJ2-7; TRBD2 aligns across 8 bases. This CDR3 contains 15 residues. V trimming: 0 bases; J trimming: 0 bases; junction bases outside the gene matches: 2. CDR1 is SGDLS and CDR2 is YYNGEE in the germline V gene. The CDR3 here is CASSVDSGSSYEQYF. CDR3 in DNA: TGTGCCAGCAGCGTAGACAGCGGGAGCTCCTACGAGCAGTACTTC. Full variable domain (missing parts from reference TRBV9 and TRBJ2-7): DSGVTQTPKHLITATGQRVTLRCSPRSGDLSVYWYQQSLDQGLQFLIQYYNGEERAKGNILERFSAQQFPDLHSELNLSSLELGDSALYFCASSVDSGSSYEQYFGPGTRLTVT.

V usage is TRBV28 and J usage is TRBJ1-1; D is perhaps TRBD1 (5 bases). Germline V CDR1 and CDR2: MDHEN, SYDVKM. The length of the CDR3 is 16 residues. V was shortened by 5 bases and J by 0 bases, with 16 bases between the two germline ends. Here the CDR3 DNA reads TGTGCCAGCAGTCCATTGGGGCCGACTATGAACACTGAAGCTTTCTTT. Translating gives CASSPLGPTMNTEAFF.

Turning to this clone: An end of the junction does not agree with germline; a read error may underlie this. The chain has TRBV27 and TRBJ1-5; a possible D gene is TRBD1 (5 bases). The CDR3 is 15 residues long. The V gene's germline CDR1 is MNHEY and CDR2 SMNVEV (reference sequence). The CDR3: CASCFRGGGNQPQHF. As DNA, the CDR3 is TGTGCCAGCTGTTTTCGGGGAGGGGGCAATCAGCCCCAGCATTTT.

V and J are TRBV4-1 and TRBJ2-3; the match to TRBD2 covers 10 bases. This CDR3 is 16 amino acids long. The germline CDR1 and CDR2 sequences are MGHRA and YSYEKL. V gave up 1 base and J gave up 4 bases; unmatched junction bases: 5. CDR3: CASSQAGTSAADTQYF. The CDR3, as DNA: TGCGCCAGCAGCCAAGCCGGGACTAGCGCCGCAGATACGCAGTATTTT.

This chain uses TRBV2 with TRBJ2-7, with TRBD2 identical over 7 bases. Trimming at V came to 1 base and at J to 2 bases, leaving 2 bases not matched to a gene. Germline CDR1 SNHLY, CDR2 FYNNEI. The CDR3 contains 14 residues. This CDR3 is CASSEGREPYEQYF. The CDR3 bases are TGTGCCAGCAGTGAAGGGCGGGAGCCCTACGAGCAGTACTTC.

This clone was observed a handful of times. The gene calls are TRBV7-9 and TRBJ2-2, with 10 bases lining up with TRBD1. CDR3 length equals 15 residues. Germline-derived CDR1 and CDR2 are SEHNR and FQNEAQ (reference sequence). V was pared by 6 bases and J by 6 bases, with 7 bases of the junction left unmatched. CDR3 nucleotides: TGTGCCAGCAGTCGTGCCGGGACAGGGGCCGGGGAGCTGTTTTTT. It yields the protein CASSRAGTGAGELFF.

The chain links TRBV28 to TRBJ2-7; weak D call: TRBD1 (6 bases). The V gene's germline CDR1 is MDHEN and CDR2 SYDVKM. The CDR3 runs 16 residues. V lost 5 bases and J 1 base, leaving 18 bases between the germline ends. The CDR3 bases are TGTGCCAGCAGTCTCAGCCTGGGGACATTTTCCTACGAGCAGTACTTC. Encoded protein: CASSLSLGTFSYEQYF. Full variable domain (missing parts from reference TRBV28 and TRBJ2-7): DVKVTQSSRYLVKRTGEKVFLECVQDMDHENMFWYRQDPGLGLRLIYFSYDVKMKEKGDIPEGYSVSREKKERFSLILESASTNQTSMYLCASSLSLGTFSYEQYFGPGTRLTVT.

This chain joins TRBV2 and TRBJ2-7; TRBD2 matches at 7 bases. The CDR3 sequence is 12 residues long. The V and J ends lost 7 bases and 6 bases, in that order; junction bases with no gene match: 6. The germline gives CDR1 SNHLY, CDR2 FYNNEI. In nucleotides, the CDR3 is TGTGCCAGCATTCGAGCGGGGAGCGAGCAGTACTTC. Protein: CASIRAGSEQYF.

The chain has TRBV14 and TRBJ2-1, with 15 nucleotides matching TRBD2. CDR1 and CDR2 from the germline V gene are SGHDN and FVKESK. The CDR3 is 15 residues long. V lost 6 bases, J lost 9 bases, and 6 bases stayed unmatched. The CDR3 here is CASRGLAGGIGEQFF. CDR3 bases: TGTGCCAGCAGGGGACTAGCGGGAGGCATCGGTGAGCAGTTCTTC.

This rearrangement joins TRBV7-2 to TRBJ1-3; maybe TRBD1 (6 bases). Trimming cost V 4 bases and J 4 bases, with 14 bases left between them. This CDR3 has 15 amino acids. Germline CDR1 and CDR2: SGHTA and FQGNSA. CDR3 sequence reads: CASSSRDTGGNTIYF. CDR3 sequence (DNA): TGTGCCAGCAGCTCCCGGGACACGGGAGGAAACACCATATATTTT. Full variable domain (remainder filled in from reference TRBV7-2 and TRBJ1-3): GAGVSQSPSNKVTEKGKDVELRCDPISGHTALYWYRQSLGQGLEFLIYFQGNSAPDKSGLPSDRFSAERTGGSVSTLTIQRTQQEDSAVYLCASSSRDTGGNTIYFGEGSWLTVV.

The CDR3 DNA reads as TGTGCCAGCAGTCAACAGGGGGCGAACTATGGCTACACCTTC. This gives the protein CASSQQGANYGYTF. The rearrangement links TRBV25-1 to TRBJ1-2; TRBD1 matches 9 bases. The V segment lost 5 bases and the J segment 2 bases; nucleotides outside the gene matches: 3. The CDR3 has 14 amino acids. Germline V gene sequence: CDR1 MGHDK, CDR2 SYGVNS.

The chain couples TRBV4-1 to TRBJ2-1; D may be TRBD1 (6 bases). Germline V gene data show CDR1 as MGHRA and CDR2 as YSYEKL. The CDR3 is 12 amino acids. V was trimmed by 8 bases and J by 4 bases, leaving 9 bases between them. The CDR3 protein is CASEGVYNEQFF. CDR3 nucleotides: TGCGCCAGCGAGGGGGTTTACAATGAGCAGTTCTTC.

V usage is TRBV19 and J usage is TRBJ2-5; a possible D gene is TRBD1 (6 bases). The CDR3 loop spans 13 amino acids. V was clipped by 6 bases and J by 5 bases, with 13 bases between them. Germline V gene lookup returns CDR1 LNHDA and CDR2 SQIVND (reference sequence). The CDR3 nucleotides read TGTGCCAGTAGGGGACAACTACAGGAGACCCAGTACTTC. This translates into CASRGQLQETQYF.

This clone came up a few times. The CDR3 sequence is CASSLEVAGNTEAFF. For the CDR3, the DNA is TGTGCCAGCAGCTTAGAGGTGGCTGGGAACACTGAAGCTTTCTTT. The chain is built from TRBV7-2 and TRBJ1-1; D ambiguous. The CDR3 length is 15 residues. Deletions cut 1 base from V and 1 base from J, with 10 bases between. Germline V gene sequence: CDR1 SGHTA, CDR2 FQGNSA.